This T cell receptor beta chain is drawn from a study of OX40 agonist ivuxolimab in advanced cancers. Using immunoSEQ multiplex PCR, the repertoire was profiled, and TCRdb retains in-frame clones only, with some absent. The sample has about 26,000 clones; 88% are singletons. The CDR3 extends over 13 amino acids. V lost 5 bases and J lost 10; bases outside the gene matches: 5. Germline lookup yields CDR1 MNHEY and CDR2 SMNVEV (reference sequence). The sequenced sample was CD4+ or CD8+ T cells sorted from blood, obtained in a trial of the OX40 agonist ivuxolimab. This TCR was recovered from an adult with an advanced solid tumor such as melanoma, head and neck, liver or kidney cancer. The gene calls are TRBV27 and TRBJ1-6; 7 bases fit TRBD1. CDR3 sequence reads: CASSMTGNSPLHF. The CDR3 nucleotides are TGTGCCAGCAGTATGACAGGGAACTCACCCCTCCACTTT.